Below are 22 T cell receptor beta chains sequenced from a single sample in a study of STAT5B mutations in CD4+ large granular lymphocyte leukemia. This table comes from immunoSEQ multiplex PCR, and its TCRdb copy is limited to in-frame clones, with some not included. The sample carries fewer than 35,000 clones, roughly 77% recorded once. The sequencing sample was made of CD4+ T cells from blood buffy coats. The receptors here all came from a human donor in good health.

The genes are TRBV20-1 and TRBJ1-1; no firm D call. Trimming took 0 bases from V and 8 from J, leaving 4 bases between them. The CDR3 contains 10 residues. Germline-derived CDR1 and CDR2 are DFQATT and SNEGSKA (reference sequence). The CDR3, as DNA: TGCAGTGCTAGAGAGTTCGAAGCTTTCTTT. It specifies CSAREFEAFF.

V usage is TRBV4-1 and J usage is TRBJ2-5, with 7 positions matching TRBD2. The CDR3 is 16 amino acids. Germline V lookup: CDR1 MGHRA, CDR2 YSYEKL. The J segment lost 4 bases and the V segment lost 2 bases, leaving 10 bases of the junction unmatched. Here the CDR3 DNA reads TGCGCCAGCAGCCAACGTACTAGCGCAACAGGAGAGACCCAGTACTTC. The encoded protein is CASSQRTSATGETQYF.

In DNA form, the CDR3 reads TGTGCCACCAGCACCTCGGATTTCGGAACTAATGAAAAACTGTTTTTT. Residues: CATSTSDFGTNEKLFF. The rearrangement uses TRBV15 and TRBJ1-4; D unclear. The length of the CDR3 is 16 residues. The ends were cut back, 4 bases at V and 1 base at J, with 13 bases in the middle. CDR1 and CDR2 (germline): LNHNV, YYDKDF (reference sequence).

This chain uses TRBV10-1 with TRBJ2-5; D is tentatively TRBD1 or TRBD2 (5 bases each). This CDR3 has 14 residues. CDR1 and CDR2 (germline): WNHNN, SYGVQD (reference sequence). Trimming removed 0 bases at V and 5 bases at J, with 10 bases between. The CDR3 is CASSESGPRETQYF. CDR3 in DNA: TGCGCCAGCAGTGAGTCGGGACCGAGGGAGACCCAGTACTTC.

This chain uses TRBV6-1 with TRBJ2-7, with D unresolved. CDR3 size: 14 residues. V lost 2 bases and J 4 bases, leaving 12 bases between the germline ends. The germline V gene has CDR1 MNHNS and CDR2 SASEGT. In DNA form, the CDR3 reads TGTGCCAGCAGTGAAACATGGGGTGTTTACGAGCAGTACTTC. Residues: CASSETWGVYEQYF.

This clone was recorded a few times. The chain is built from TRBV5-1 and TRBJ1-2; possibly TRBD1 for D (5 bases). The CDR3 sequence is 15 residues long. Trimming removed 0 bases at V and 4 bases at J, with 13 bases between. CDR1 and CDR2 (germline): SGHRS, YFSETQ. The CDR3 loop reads CASSLASGFSYGYTF. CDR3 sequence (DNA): TGCGCCAGCAGCTTGGCCTCAGGGTTCAGCTATGGCTACACCTTC.

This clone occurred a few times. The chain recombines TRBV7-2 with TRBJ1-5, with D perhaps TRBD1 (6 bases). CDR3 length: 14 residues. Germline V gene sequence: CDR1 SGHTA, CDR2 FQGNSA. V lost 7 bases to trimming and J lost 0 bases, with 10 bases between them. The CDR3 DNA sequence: TGTGCCAGCACTGGACAGAATAGCAATCAGCCCCAGCATTTT. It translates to CASTGQNSNQPQHF.

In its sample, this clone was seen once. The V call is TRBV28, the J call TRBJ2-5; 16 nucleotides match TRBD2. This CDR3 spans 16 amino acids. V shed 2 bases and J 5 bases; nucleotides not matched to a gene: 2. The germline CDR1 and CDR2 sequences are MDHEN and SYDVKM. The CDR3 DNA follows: TGTGCCAGCAGTTTAGCGGGACTAGCGGGGGGGGAGACCCAGTACTTC. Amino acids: CASSLAGLAGGETQYF.

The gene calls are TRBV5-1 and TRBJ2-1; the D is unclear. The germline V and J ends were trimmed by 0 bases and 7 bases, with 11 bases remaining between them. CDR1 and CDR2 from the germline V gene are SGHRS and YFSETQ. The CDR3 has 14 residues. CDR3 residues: CASSLGSEPNEQFF. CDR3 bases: TGCGCCAGCAGCTTGGGGTCGGAACCAAATGAGCAGTTCTTC.

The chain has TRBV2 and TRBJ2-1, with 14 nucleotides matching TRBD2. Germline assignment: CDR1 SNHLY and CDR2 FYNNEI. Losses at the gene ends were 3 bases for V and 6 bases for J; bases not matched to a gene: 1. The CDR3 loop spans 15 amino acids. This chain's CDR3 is CASSETSGGANEQFF. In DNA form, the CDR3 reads TGTGCCAGCAGTGAGACTAGCGGGGGGGCCAATGAGCAGTTCTTC. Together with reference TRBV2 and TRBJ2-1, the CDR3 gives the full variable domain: EPEVTQTPSHQVTQMGQEVILRCVPISNHLYFYWYRQILGQKVEFLVSFYNNEISEKSEIFDDQFSVERPDGSNFTLKIRSTKLEDSAMYFCASSETSGGANEQFFGPGTRLTVL.

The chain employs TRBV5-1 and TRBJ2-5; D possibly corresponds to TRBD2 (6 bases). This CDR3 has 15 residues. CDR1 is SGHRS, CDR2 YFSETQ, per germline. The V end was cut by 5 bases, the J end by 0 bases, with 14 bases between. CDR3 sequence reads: CASRDAGLNQETQYF. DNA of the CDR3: TGCGCCAGCAGGGACGCGGGACTGAACCAAGAGACCCAGTACTTC.

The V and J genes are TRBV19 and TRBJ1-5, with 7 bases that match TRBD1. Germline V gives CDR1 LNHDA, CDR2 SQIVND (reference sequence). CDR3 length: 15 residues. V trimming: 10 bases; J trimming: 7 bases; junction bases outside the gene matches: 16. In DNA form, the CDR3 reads TGTGCCATCTCTCAGGGGGGACAGCCCCTCCAGCCCCAGCATTTT. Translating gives CAISQGGQPLQPQHF. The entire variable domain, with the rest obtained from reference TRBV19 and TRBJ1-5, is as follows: DGGITQSPKYLFRKEGQNVTLSCEQNLNHDAMYWYRQDPGQGLRLIYYSQIVNDFQKGDIAEGYSVSREKKESFPLTVTSAQKNPTAFYLCAISQGGQPLQPQHFGDGTRLSIL.

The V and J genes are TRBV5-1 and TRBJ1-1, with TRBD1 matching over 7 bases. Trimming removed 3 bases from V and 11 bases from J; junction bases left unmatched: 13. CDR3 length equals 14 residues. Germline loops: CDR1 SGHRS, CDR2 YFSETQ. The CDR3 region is CASSSHDRQGDAFF. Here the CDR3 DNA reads TGCGCCAGCAGCTCGCATGATAGACAGGGTGATGCTTTCTTT.

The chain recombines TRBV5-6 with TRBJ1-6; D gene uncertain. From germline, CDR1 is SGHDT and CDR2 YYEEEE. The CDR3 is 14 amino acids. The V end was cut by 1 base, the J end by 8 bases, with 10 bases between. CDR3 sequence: CASSLHDGHSPLHF. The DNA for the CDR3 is TGTGCCAGCAGCTTGCATGACGGACATTCACCCCTCCACTTT. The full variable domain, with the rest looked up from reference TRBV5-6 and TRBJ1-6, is DAGVTQSPTHLIKTRGQQVTLRCSPKSGHDTVSWYQQALGQGPQFIFQYYEEEERQRGNFPDRFSGHQFPNYSSELNVNALLLGDSALYLCASSLHDGHSPLHFGNGTRLTVT.

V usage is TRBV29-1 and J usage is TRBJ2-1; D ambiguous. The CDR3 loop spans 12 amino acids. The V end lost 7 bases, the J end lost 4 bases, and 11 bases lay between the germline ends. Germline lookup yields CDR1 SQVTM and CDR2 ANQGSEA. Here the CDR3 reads CSEGSQYNEQFF. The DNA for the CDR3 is TGCAGCGAAGGCAGCCAGTACAATGAGCAGTTCTTC.

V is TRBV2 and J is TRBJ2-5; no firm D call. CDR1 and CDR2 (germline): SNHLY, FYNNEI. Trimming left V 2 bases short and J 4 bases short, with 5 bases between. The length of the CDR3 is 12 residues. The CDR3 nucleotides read TGTGCCAGCAGTGAAAACAGAGAGACCCAGTACTTC. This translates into CASSENRETQYF.

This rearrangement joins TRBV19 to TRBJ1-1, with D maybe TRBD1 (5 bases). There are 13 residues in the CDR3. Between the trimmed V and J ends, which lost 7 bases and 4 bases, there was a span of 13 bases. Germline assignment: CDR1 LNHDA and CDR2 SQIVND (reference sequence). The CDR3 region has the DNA TGTGCCAGTAACTGGGGGGTGAGCACTGAAGCTTTCTTT. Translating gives CASNWGVSTEAFF. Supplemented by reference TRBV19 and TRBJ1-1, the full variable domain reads DGGITQSPKYLFRKEGQNVTLSCEQNLNHDAMYWYRQDPGQGLRLIYYSQIVNDFQKGDIAEGYSVSREKKESFPLTVTSAQKNPTAFYLCASNWGVSTEAFFGQGTRLTVV.

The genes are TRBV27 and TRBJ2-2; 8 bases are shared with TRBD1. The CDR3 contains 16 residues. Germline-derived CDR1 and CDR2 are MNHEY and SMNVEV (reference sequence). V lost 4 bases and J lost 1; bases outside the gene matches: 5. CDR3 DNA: TGTGCCAGCAGTTCCCTGACAGGGGTGAACACCGGGGAGCTGTTTTTT. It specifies CASSSLTGVNTGELFF.

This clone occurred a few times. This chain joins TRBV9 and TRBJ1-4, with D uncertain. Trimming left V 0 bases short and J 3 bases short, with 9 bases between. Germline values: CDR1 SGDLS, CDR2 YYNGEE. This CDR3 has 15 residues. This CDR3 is CASSVAPTSNEKLFF. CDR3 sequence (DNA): TGTGCCAGCAGCGTAGCCCCGACTTCTAATGAAAAACTGTTTTTT.

The CDR3 is CASSPGTSGGYEQYF. CDR3 nucleotides: TGTGCCAGCAGCCCCGGGACTAGCGGGGGGTACGAGCAGTACTTC. The chain couples TRBV11-3 to TRBJ2-7; TRBD2 matches at 15 bases. The CDR3 covers 15 residues. After removal of 5 bases from V and 4 bases from J, the junction contained 3 bases not matched to a gene. Germline V CDR1 and CDR2: SGHNT, YENEEA.

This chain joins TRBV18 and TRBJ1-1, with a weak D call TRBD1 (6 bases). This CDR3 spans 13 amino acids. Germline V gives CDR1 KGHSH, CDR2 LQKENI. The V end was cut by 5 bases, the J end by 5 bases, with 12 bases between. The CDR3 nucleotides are TGTGCCAGCTCAGTTCAGGGGAGGACTGAAGCTTTCTTT. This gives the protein CASSVQGRTEAFF. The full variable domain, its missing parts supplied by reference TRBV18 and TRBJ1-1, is NAGVMQNPRHLVRRRGQEARLRCSPMKGHSHVYWYRQLPEEGLKFMVYLQKENIIDESGMPKERFSAEFPKEGPSILRIQQVVRGDSAAYFCASSVQGRTEAFFGQGTRLTVV.

The CDR3 DNA sequence: TGTGCCAGTACACAGGGGGCTGGTCAGCCCCAGCATTTT. Protein sequence: CASTQGAGQPQHF. V usage is TRBV6-5 and J usage is TRBJ1-5, with 9 bases fitting TRBD1. Germline V CDR1 and CDR2: MNHEY, SVGAGI. The trim removed 9 bases at V and 6 bases at J, leaving 6 bases unmatched. The CDR3 extends over 13 amino acids.